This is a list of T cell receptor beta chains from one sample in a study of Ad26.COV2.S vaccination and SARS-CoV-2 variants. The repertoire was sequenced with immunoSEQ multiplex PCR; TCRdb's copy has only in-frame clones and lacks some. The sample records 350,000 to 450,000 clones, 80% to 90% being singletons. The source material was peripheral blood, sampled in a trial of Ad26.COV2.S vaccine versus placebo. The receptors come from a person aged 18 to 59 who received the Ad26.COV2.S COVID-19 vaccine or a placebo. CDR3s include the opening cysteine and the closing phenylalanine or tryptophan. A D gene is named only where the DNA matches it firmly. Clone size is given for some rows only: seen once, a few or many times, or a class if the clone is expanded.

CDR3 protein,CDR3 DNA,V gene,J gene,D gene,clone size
CASSLDGLAQFF,TGTGCCAGCAGCTTAGACGGCCTCGCGCAGTTCTTC,TRBV7-3,TRBJ2-1,-,once
CASSRTGNTGELFF,TGTGCCAGCAGCCGGACAGGGAACACCGGGGAGCTGTTTTTT,TRBV7-9,TRBJ2-2,TRBD1,-
CASRGGSNEQFF,TGTGCCAGCAGGGGGGGTTCAAATGAGCAGTTCTTC,TRBV25-1,TRBJ2-1,-,-
CASSFPRLQPQHF,TGTGCCAGTAGTTTCCCCAGACTTCAGCCCCAGCATTTT,TRBV19,TRBJ1-5,-,-
CASRPGAGTGELFF,TGTGCCAGTAGGCCGGGGGCGGGCACCGGGGAGCTGTTTTTT,TRBV19,TRBJ2-2,-,few
CATAFWTDSNTEAFF,TGTGCCACCGCTTTCTGGACAGACTCGAACACTGAAGCTTTCTTT,TRBV6-5,TRBJ1-1,-,-
CASSFQGASRTGELFF,TGTGCCAGCAGCTTCCAGGGGGCTAGTAGAACCGGGGAGCTGTTTTTT,TRBV7-9,TRBJ2-2,TRBD1,few
CASSRHPWGTSGSTDTQYF,TGTGCCAGCAGCCGCCACCCATGGGGGACTAGCGGGAGCACAGATACGCAGTATTTT,TRBV14,TRBJ2-3,TRBD2,-
CASSPQGSGNTIYF,TGTGCCAGCAGCCCCCAGGGATCTGGAAACACCATATATTTT,TRBV7-9,TRBJ1-3,-,-
CASSLLGRNEQYF,TGCGCCAGCAGCTTGCTTGGGAGGAACGAGCAGTACTTC,TRBV5-1,TRBJ2-7,-,-
CAWSAQPSSGELFF,TGTGCCTGGAGTGCACAACCTAGTTCCGGGGAGCTGTTTTTT,TRBV30,TRBJ2-2,-,-
CATSDSAAGDTQYF,TGTGCCACCAGTGATTCAGCCGCGGGTGATACGCAGTATTTT,TRBV24-1,TRBJ2-3,-,-
CATSVAGGSGNEQFF,TGTGCCACCAGTGTCGCGGGAGGGAGCGGCAATGAGCAGTTCTTC,TRBV24-1,TRBJ2-1,TRBD2,-
CAWRIRSTGELFF,TGTGCCTGGAGGATCAGATCCACCGGGGAGCTGTTTTTT,TRBV30,TRBJ2-2,-,-
CASSTWDRFKGEQYF,TGTGCCAGCAGTACCTGGGACAGGTTTAAGGGAGAGCAGTACTTC,TRBV6-5,TRBJ2-7,TRBD1,-
CATSETSHGYTF,TGTGCCACCTCTGAGACCTCCCATGGCTACACCTTC,TRBV24-1,TRBJ1-2,-,-
CASSYNLRDSAYEQYF,TGTGCCAGCAGTTACAACCTTAGGGACTCAGCCTACGAGCAGTACTTC,TRBV6-2/TRBV6-3,TRBJ2-7,-,few
CASSDSRTGKITYEQYF,TGTGCCAGCAGTGACTCCCGGACAGGAAAGATCACCTACGAGCAGTACTTC,TRBV2,TRBJ2-7,TRBD1,-
CASRAMGELFF,TGTGCCAGCAGAGCTATGGGGGAGCTGTTTTTT,TRBV11-2,TRBJ2-2,-,-
CASSSSSGVNNEQFF,TGTGCCAGCAGTTCGTCTAGCGGGGTGAACAATGAGCAGTTCTTC,TRBV28,TRBJ2-1,TRBD2,once
CASSFGDTQYF,TGTGCCAGCAGTTTTGGAGATACGCAGTATTTT,TRBV12-3/TRBV12-4,TRBJ2-3,-,many
CATSRDLATYEQYF,TGTGCCACCAGCAGAGATCTGGCGACCTACGAGCAGTACTTC,TRBV15,TRBJ2-7,-,-
CASSPTSVIGYTF,TGTGCCAGCTCACCGACGTCAGTTATTGGCTACACCTTC,TRBV18,TRBJ1-2,-,-
CASSQLGRDYGYTF,TGTGCCAGCAGCCAGCTCGGGAGGGATTATGGCTACACCTTC,TRBV7-2,TRBJ1-2,-,-
CASSSYTDTQYF,TGTGCCAGCAGCAGTTACACAGATACGCAGTATTTT,TRBV11-3,TRBJ2-3,-,-
CASSFFGQSYEQYF,TGTGCCAGCAGTTTCTTCGGACAGTCCTACGAGCAGTACTTC,TRBV6-5,TRBJ2-7,-,-
CASSLETALPGANVLTF,TGTGCCAGCAGCTTAGAGACTGCCCTGCCTGGGGCCAACGTCCTGACTTTC,TRBV11-2,TRBJ2-6,-,-
CASQGGKNTEAFF,TGTGCCAGCCAGGGGGGGAAGAACACTGAAGCTTTCTTT,TRBV9,TRBJ1-1,TRBD1,-
CASSQKRTYEQYF,TGTGCCAGCAGTCAGAAAAGGACCTACGAGCAGTACTTC,TRBV27,TRBJ2-7,-,-
CASSPWKNTEAFF,TGTGCCAGCAGCCCGTGGAAGAACACTGAAGCTTTCTTT,TRBV7-9,TRBJ1-1,-,-
CASKEGFNSPLHF,TGTGCCAGCAAAGAAGGGTTTAATTCACCCCTCCACTTT,TRBV6-6,TRBJ1-6,-,-
CATSDSTGRGVNEQFF,TGTGCCACCAGTGATTCGACGGGCAGGGGGGTCAATGAGCAGTTCTTC,TRBV24-1,TRBJ2-1,-,once
CASSPQGPDTQYF,TGTGCCAGCAGTCCCCAGGGGCCAGATACGCAGTATTTT,TRBV27,TRBJ2-3,-,-
CATSRDLAQGPGNTIYF,TGTGCCACCAGCAGAGATCTGGCGCAGGGGCCTGGAAACACCATATATTTT,TRBV15,TRBJ1-3,-,-
CASSYPANYGYTF,TGTGCCAGCAGTTATCCGGCTAACTATGGCTACACCTTC,TRBV6-2/TRBV6-3,TRBJ1-2,-,once
CASSADRGLYEQYF,TGTGCCAGCAGCGCAGACAGGGGCCTCTACGAGCAGTACTTC,TRBV9,TRBJ2-7,TRBD1,-
CASTEAPYNEQFF,TGTGCCAGTACGGAGGCCCCATACAATGAGCAGTTCTTC,TRBV12-3/TRBV12-4,TRBJ2-1,-,-
CASSQGNEGSQTADTF,TGTGCCAGCAGCCAGGGGAATGAAGGGTCACAGACAGCGGACACCTTC,TRBV4-2,TRBJ1-2,-,-
CATSDLAGGNTGELFF,TGTGCCACCAGCGACCTAGCGGGAGGTAACACCGGGGAGCTGTTTTTT,TRBV24-1,TRBJ2-2,TRBD2,-
CASWGIRSGNTIYF,TGTGCCAGTTGGGGGATTCGCTCTGGAAACACCATATATTTT,TRBV19,TRBJ1-3,-,-
CASSFPGTRVGELFF,TGTGCCAGTAGTTTCCCCGGGACCAGGGTCGGGGAGCTGTTTTTT,TRBV19,TRBJ2-2,-,-
CASSPQPRLAGSGELFF,TGTGCCAGCAGCCCGCAACCCCGGCTAGCGGGATCCGGGGAGCTGTTTTTT,TRBV3-1/TRBV3-2,TRBJ2-2,TRBD2,once
CASTGSGVLDTQYF,TGTGCCAGCACAGGTAGCGGGGTTTTAGATACGCAGTATTTT,TRBV7-6,TRBJ2-3,TRBD2,-
CASRGSYNSPLHF,TGTGCCAGCAGGGGGTCTTATAATTCACCCCTCCACTTT,TRBV6-5,TRBJ1-6,-,-
CASRWSGGSYNEQFF,TGTGCCAGCAGATGGAGCGGGGGGTCCTACAATGAGCAGTTCTTC,TRBV7-2,TRBJ2-1,TRBD2,-
CASSFSLHYEQYF,TGTGCCAGCAGCTTTTCCTTACACTACGAGCAGTACTTC,TRBV7-2,TRBJ2-7,-,-
CASTPQAAETQYF,TGTGCCAGCACCCCGCAGGCTGCGGAGACCCAGTACTTC,TRBV7-6,TRBJ2-5,-,-
CASSPLLAGEAGANVLTF,TGTGCCAGCAGCCCATTACTAGCGGGAGAGGCTGGGGCCAACGTCCTGACTTTC,TRBV7-3,TRBJ2-6,TRBD2,-
CASGGGVTGELFF,TGTGCTAGTGGCGGGGGAGTCACCGGGGAGCTGTTTTTT,TRBV12-5,TRBJ2-2,-,-
CATSDQGGTPQYF,TGTGCCACCAGTGACCAAGGCGGTACCCCGCAGTATTTT,TRBV24-1,TRBJ2-3,-,once
CASGGLALYNEQFF,TGTGCCAGCGGGGGGCTAGCACTATACAATGAGCAGTTCTTC,TRBV2,TRBJ2-1,-,-
CASSLGGVYDYGYTF,TGCGCCAGCAGCTTGGGAGGGGTCTATGACTATGGCTACACCTTC,TRBV5-1,TRBJ1-2,-,-
CASSRVRSEGYTF,TGTGCCAGCAGCCGGGTGAGGTCGGAGGGCTACACCTTC,TRBV3-1/TRBV3-2,TRBJ1-2,-,-
CASSLGVREQYF,TGTGCCAGCAGCTTGGGTGTGCGCGAGCAGTACTTC,TRBV7-9,TRBJ2-7,-,-
CASSLRLENTGELFF,TGTGCCAGCAGCTTAAGGCTCGAGAACACCGGGGAGCTGTTTTTT,TRBV13,TRBJ2-2,-,-
CASIRGGSEETQYF,TGCGCCAGCATCCGGGGGGGCAGCGAAGAGACCCAGTACTTC,TRBV5-1,TRBJ2-5,TRBD2,-
CSSLGGGVTYGYTF,TGCAGCTCCTTAGGGGGGGGTGTAACCTATGGCTACACCTTC,TRBV29-1,TRBJ1-2,-,-
CASSLGPSWAGMNTEAFF,TGTGCCAGCAGCTTAGGCCCCAGCTGGGCGGGGATGAACACTGAAGCTTTCTTT,TRBV7-6,TRBJ1-1,-,-
CASSQTGTGGYTF,TGTGCCAGCAGCCAAACCGGGACAGGTGGATACACCTTC,TRBV14,TRBJ1-2,TRBD1,-
CASSLSGTSGYNEQFF,TGTGCCAGCAGCTTAAGCGGGACTAGCGGGTACAATGAGCAGTTCTTC,TRBV11-2,TRBJ2-1,TRBD2,once